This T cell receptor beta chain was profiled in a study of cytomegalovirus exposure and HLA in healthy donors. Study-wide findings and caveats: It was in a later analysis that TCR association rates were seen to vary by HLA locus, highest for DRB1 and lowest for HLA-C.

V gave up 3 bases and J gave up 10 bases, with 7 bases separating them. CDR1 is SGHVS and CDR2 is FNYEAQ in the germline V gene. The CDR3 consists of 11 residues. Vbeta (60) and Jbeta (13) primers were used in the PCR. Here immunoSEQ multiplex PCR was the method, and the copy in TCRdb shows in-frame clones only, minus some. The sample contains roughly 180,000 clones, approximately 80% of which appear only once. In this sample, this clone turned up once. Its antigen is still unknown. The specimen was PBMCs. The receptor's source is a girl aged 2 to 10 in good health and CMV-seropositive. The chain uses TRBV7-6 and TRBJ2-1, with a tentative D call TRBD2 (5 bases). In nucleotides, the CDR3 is TGTGCCAGCAGCTTCTCGGGGGAGCAGTTCTTC. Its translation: CASSFSGEQFF.